This TCR beta chain came from a study of shared clonotypes between healthy human individuals. The germline V gene encodes CDR1 MDHEN and CDR2 SYDVKM. V lost 6 bases and J 7 bases, leaving 10 bases between the germline ends. The length of the CDR3 is 11 residues. Study findings and constraints: Researchers sampled blood only, noting tissue repertoires likely differ.

Genomic DNA of every subset was divided equally among multiple immunoSEQ plates. As originally analysed: As immunoSEQ supplied junction-only sequences (without quality scores), filtering differed. Clones were sequenced by immunoSEQ multiplex PCR, and TCRdb holds only the in-frame ones, with some missing. D and trimming come from the DNA, and the V and J calls and clone size come from that table. The sample holds some 470,000 clones, less than 80% seen once. Of note for this clone: What it binds is not known.

Unsorted samples drew genomic DNA from 85 million to 90 million PBMCs. The rearrangement uses TRBV28 and TRBJ2-7; D remains unclear. This sequence originates from a woman aged 40 to 50 in good health. Some clones in this sample may be carry-over from other donors' samples. Material for sequencing was PBMCs. The CDR3 loop is CASSRSSEQYF. CDR3 coding DNA: TGTGCCAGCAGCCGGAGTTCAGAGCAGTACTTC.